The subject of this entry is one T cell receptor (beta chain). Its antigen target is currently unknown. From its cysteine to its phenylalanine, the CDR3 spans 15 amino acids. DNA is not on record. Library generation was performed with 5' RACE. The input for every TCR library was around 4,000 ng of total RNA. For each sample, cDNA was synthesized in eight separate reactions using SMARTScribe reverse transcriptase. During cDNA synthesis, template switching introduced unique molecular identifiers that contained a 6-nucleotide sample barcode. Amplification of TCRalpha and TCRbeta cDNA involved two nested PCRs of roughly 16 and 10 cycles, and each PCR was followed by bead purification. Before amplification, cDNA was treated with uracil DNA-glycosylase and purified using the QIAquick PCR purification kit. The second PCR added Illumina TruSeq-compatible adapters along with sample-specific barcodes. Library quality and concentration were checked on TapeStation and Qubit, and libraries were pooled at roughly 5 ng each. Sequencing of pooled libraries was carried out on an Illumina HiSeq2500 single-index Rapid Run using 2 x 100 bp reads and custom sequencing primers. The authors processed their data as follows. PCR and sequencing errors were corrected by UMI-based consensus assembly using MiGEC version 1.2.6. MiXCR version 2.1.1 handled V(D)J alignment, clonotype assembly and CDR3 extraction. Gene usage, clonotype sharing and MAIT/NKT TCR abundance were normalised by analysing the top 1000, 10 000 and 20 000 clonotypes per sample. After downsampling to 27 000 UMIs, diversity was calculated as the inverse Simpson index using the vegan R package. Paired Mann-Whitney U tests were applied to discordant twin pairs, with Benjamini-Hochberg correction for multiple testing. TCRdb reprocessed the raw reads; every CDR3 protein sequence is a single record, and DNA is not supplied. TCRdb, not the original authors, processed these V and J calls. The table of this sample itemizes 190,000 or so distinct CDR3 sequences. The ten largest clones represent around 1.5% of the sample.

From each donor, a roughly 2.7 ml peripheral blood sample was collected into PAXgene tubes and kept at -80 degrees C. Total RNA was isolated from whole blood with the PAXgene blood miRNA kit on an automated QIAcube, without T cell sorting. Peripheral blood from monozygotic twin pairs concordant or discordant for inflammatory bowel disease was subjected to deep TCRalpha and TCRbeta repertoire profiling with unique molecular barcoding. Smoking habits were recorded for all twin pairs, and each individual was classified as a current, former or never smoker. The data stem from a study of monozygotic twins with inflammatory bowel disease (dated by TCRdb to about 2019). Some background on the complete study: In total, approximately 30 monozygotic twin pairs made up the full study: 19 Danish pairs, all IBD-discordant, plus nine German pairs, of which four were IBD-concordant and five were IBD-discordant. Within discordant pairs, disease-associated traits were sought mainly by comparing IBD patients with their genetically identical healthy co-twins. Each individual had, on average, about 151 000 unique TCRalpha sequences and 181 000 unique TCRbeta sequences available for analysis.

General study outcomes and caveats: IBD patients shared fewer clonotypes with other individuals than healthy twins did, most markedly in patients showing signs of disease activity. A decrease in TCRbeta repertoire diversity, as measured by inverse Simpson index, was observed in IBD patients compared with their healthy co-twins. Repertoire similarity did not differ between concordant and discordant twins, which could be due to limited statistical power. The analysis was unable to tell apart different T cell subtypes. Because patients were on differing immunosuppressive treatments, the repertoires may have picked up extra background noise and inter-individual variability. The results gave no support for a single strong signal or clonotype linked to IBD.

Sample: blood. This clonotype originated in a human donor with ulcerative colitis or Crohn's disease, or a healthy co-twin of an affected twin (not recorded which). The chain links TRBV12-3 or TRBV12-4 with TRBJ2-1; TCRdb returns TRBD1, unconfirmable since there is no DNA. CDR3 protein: CASSYIRGLNNEQFF.